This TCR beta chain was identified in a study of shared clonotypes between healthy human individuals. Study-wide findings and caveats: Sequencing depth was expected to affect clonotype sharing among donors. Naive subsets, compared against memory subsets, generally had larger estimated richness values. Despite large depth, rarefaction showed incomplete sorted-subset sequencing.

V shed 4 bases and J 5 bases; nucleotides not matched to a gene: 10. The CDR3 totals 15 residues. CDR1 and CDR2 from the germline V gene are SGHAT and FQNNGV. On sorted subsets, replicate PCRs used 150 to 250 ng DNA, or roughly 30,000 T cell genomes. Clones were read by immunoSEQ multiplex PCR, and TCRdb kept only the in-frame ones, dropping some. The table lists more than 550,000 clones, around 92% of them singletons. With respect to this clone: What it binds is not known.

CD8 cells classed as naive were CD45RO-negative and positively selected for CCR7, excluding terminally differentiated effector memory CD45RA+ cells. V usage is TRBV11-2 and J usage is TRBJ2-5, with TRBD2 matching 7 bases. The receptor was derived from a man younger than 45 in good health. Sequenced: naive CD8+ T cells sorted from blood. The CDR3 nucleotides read TGTGCCAGCAGCTCAAATATGTTTAGCGGGGAGACCCAGTACTTC. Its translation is CASSSNMFSGETQYF.